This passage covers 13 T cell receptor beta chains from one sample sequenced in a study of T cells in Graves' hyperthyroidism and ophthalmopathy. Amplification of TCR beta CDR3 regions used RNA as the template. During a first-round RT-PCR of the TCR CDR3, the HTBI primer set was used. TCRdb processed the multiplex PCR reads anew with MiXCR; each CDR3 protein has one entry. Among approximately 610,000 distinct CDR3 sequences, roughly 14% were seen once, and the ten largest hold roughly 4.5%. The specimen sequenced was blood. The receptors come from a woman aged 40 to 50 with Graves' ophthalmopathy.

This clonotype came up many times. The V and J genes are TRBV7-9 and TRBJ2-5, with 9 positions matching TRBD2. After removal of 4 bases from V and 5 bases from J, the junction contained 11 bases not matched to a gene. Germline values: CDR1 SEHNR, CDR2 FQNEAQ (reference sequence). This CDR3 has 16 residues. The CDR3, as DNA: TGTGCCAGCAGCTCACGTCTGCGCGGGAGGGGTGAGACCCAGTACTTC. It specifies CASSSRLRGRGETQYF.

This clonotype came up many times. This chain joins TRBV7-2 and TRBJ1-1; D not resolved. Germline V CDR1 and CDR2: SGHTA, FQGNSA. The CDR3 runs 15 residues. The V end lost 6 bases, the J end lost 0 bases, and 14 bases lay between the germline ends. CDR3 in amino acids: CASRPIGQMNTEAFF. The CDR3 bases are TGTGCCAGCAGGCCGATCGGGCAGATGAACACTGAAGCTTTCTTT.

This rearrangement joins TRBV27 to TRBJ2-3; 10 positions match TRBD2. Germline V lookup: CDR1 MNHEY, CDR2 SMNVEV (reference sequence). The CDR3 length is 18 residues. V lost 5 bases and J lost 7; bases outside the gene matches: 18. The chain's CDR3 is CASSPVIASGSVRNTQYF. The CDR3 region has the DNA TGTGCCAGCAGTCCAGTTATTGCTAGCGGGAGTGTCCGAAATACGCAGTATTTT.

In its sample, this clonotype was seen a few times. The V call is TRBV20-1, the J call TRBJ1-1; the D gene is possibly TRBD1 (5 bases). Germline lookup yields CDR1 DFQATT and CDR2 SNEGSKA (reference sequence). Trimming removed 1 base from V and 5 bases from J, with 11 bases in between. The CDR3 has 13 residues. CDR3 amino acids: CSARGGMGTEAFF. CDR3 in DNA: TGCAGTGCTAGAGGGGGGATGGGGACTGAAGCTTTCTTT.

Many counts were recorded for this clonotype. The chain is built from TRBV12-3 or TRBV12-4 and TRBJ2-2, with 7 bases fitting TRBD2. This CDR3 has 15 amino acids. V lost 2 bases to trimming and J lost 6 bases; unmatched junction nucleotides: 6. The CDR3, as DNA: TGTGCCAGCAGTTTATACGGCGGGAGTGCCGGGGAGCTGTTTTTT. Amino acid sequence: CASSLYGGSAGELFF.

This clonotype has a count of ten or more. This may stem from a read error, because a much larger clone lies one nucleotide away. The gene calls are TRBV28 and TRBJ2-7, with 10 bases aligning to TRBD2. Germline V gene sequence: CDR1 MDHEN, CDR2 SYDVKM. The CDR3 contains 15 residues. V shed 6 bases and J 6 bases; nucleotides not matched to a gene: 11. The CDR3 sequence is CASSLAGGCSGEQYF. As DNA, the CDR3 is TGTGCCAGCAGCTTAGCGGGAGGTTGTTCGGGCGAGCAGTACTTC. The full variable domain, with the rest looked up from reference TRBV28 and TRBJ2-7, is DVKVTQSSRYLVKRTGEKVFLECVQDMDHENMFWYRQDPGLGLRLIYFSYDVKMKEKGDIPEGYSVSREKKERFSLILESASTNQTSMYLCASSLAGGCSGEQYFGPGTRLTVT.

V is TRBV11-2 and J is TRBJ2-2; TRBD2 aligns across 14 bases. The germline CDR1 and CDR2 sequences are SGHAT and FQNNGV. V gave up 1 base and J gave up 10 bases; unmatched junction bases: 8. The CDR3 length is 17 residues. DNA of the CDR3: TGTGCCAGCAGCTTAGTCGGACTAGCGGGGGGTTCACTGGAGCTGTTTTTT. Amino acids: CASSLVGLAGGSLELFF.

CDR3 in DNA: TGTGCCAGCTCACCAACGGACAGGGGGGACGGTCAGCCCCAGCATTTT. It encodes CASSPTDRGDGQPQHF. This chain connects TRBV18 to TRBJ1-5, with TRBD1 matching over 10 bases. V was pared by 2 bases and J by 6 bases, with 7 bases of the junction left unmatched. The CDR3 length is 16 residues. Germline V CDR1 and CDR2: KGHSH, LQKENI. Full variable domain (rest looked up from reference TRBV18 and TRBJ1-5): NAGVMQNPRHLVRRRGQEARLRCSPMKGHSHVYWYRQLPEEGLKFMVYLQKENIIDESGMPKERFSAEFPKEGPSILRIQQVVRGDSAAYFCASSPTDRGDGQPQHFGDGTRLSIL.

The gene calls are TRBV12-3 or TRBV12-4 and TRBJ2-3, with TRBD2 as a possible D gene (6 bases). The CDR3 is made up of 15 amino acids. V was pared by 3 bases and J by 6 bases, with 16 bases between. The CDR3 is CASSFSGLPSDTQYF. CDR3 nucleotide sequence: TGTGCCAGCAGTTTTTCGGGACTGCCGTCGGATACGCAGTATTTT.

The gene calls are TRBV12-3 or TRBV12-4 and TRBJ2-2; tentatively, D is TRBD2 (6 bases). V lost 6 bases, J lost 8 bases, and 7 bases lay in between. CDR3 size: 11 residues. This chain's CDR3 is CASRGGGELFF. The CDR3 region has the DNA TGTGCCAGCAGGGGGGGAGGGGAGCTGTTTTTT.

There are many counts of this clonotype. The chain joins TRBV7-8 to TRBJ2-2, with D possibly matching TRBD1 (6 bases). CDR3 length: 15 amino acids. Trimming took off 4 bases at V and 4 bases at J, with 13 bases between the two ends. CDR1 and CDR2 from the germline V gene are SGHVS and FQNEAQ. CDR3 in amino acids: CASSSVEGVTGELFF. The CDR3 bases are TGTGCCAGCAGCTCCGTCGAGGGGGTCACCGGGGAGCTGTTTTTT.

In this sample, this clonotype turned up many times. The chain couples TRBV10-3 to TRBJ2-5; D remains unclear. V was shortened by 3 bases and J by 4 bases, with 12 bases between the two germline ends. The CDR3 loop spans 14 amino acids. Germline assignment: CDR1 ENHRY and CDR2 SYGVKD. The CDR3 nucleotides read TGTGCCATCAGTGATGCGGTTGGCTCAGAGACCCAGTACTTC. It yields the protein CAISDAVGSETQYF.

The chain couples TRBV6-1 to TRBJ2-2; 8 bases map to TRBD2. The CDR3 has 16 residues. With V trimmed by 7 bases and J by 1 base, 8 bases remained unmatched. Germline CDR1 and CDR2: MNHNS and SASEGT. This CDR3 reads CASIRPGLGNTGELFF. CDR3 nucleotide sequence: TGTGCCAGCATCCGACCGGGACTAGGGAACACCGGGGAGCTGTTTTTT.